This T cell receptor (beta chain) is drawn from a study of T cells after yellow fever vaccination. Trimming took 4 bases from V and 4 from J; bases not matched to a gene: 5. Germline-derived CDR1 and CDR2 are SGHDT and YYEEEE. The CDR3 consists of 15 residues. Each CDR3 protein gets one entry after TCRdb re-called the 5' RACE reads with MiXCR. Here the sample spans approximately 150,000 distinct CDR3 sequences, 7.7% being singletons. This clonotype was sampled from a man younger than 45 who received the YFV17D yellow fever vaccine. V gene TRBV5-6 combines with J gene TRBJ2-5, with 12 bases lining up with TRBD2. The sample in question was CD4+ T cells sorted from PBMCs, obtained 5 days after the yellow fever booster vaccination. As DNA, the CDR3 is TGTGCCAGCAGCCTGACTAGCGGGAGTCTAGAGACCCAGTACTTC. Amino acids: CASSLTSGSLETQYF.